These 9 T cell receptor beta chains were all obtained from the same sample, sequenced in a study of identical twins. TCRdb redid the calling of the 5' RACE reads with MiXCR, one entry per CDR3 protein. The sample lists hundreds of thousands of distinct CDR3 sequences, 7.5% to 9.5% seen once, with approximately 6.6% in the top ten. This same sample was also part of a study on yellow fever vaccine responses in identical twins.

Sequencing was carried out using CD8+ T cells sorted from blood. The receptors were sampled from a woman aged 18-35 years in good health.

This clonotype was counted many times. The V and J genes are TRBV7-9 and TRBJ1-4; unclear D gene. V shed 2 bases and J shed 6 bases, with 10 bases lying between them. The CDR3 is made up of 14 amino acids. Germline CDR1 and CDR2: SEHNR and FQNEAQ (reference sequence). The CDR3 bases are TGTGCCAGCAGCTTAAAGGGCAAGGATGAAAAACTGTTTTTT. Amino acid sequence: CASSLKGKDEKLFF.

As for this clonotype: One junction end does not reproduce the germline sequence, and a read error may be involved. The rearrangement joins TRBV20-1 to TRBJ2-7; 9 bases agree with TRBD2. Germline V lookup: CDR1 DFQATT, CDR2 SNEGSKA (reference sequence). The CDR3 is 16 amino acids. CDR3 bases: TGCTGTGCTAGAGATTTGGCTAGCGGGATCACCTACGAGCAGTACTTC. Translation: CCARDLASGITYEQYF.

This clonotype was observed at least ten times. The V and J genes are TRBV3-1 and TRBJ1-1; TRBD1 matches 7 bases. The CDR3 spans 15 residues. J was trimmed by 1 base and V by 4 bases; bases with no gene match: 6. CDR1 and CDR2 from the germline V gene are LGHDT and YNNKEL (reference sequence). Here the CDR3 reads CASSPWTGGNTEAFF. The CDR3 bases are TGTGCCAGCAGCCCCTGGACAGGAGGGAACACTGAAGCTTTCTTT.

This clonotype was seen a few times. CDR3 loop: CASSYQSVGVLPGANVLTF. The CDR3 nucleotides read TGCGCCAGCAGCTATCAATCAGTCGGGGTCTTACCTGGGGCCAACGTCCTGACTTTC. The V gene is TRBV5-1, the J gene TRBJ2-6; tentative D call: TRBD2 (5 bases). V lost 3 bases, J lost 2 bases, and 21 bases lay in between. This CDR3 comprises 19 residues. Germline assignment: CDR1 SGHRS and CDR2 YFSETQ.

This clonotype was seen many times. The chain recombines TRBV29-1 with TRBJ2-5; tentatively, D is TRBD1 (7 bases). Germline assignment: CDR1 SQVTM and CDR2 ANQGSEA. The CDR3 is 13 residues long. V lost 5 bases to trimming and J lost 1 base, with 11 bases between them. CDR3 sequence (DNA): TGCAGCGTTCGGGGGACAGCCCAAGAGACCCAGTACTTC. It specifies CSVRGTAQETQYF. The full variable domain, its missing parts supplied by reference TRBV29-1 and TRBJ2-5, is SAVISQKPSRDICQRGTSLTIQCQVDSQVTMMFWYRQQPGQSLTLIATANQGSEATYESGFVIDKFPISRPNLTFSTLTVSNMSPEDSSIYLCSVRGTAQETQYFGPGTRLLVL.

Only a few counts were recorded for this clonotype. V gene TRBV4-3 combines with J gene TRBJ2-3; D ambiguous. V was pared by 2 bases and J by 1 base, with 10 bases between. In germline, CDR1 is LGHNA, CDR2 YSLEER. The CDR3 extends over 15 amino acids. The CDR3 protein is CASSQNRRGTDTQYF. The CDR3 DNA follows: TGCGCCAGCAGCCAAAACCGTAGGGGCACAGATACGCAGTATTTT.

This rearrangement joins TRBV12-3 or TRBV12-4 to TRBJ2-3, with 10 bases aligning to TRBD1. V shed 6 bases and J 2 bases; nucleotides not matched to a gene: 8. CDR3 length equals 16 residues. CDR3 residues: CASRTPGQGFTDTQYF. CDR3 sequence (DNA): TGTGCCAGCAGGACGCCGGGACAGGGGTTCACAGATACGCAGTATTTT.

This clonotype was seen repeatedly, ten times or more. V and J are TRBV29-1 and TRBJ1-2; D is undetermined. The CDR3 contains 14 residues. The V and J ends lost 3 bases and 0 bases respectively, with 11 bases between them. Germline loops: CDR1 SQVTM, CDR2 ANQGSEA. The CDR3 region has the DNA TGCAGCGTTGAGCGTACACCTCCTAACTATGGCTACACCTTC. Its translation: CSVERTPPNYGYTF.

The sample holds a few counts of this clonotype. V usage is TRBV9 and J usage is TRBJ2-1; D uncertain. V was shortened by 0 bases and J by 0 bases, with 4 bases between the two germline ends. This CDR3 comprises 14 residues. Germline CDR1 SGDLS, CDR2 YYNGEE. Here the CDR3 DNA reads TGTGCCAGCAGCGTAGGAGACTCCTACAATGAGCAGTTCTTC. This gives the protein CASSVGDSYNEQFF.